A single sample gave rise to the 21 T cell receptor beta chains below, sequenced in a study of human T cells and chemical hapten exposure. TCRdb reprocessed the RACE reads with MiXCR, giving one entry per CDR3 protein. This table has more than 60,000 distinct CDR3 sequences, roughly 8.6% appearing once. Indicated time point: healthy volunteer bleed at 6 weeks. Unfractionated whole blood was the source from which total RNA was extracted. The specimen sequenced was whole blood. The receptor source for this set is a male donor in good health. Some clones in this sample may be carry-over from other donors' samples.

The chain uses TRBV10-3 and TRBJ2-4; TRBD1 aligns across 8 bases. Trimming removed 5 bases from V and 3 bases from J; junction bases left unmatched: 3. This CDR3 comprises 14 residues. Germline V lookup: CDR1 ENHRY, CDR2 SYGVKD. The CDR3 spells CAISKQGVKNIQYF. DNA of the CDR3: TGTGCCATCAGTAAACAGGGGGTCAAAAACATTCAGTACTTC.

This clonotype has a count of ten or more. The chain carries TRBV20-1 and TRBJ1-1; D is uncertain. Trimming removed 1 base at V and 4 bases at J, with 16 bases between. Germline V gene sequence: CDR1 DFQATT, CDR2 SNEGSKA (reference sequence). The CDR3 consists of 15 residues. CDR3 sequence: CSARGPTGSFTEAFF. The DNA for the CDR3 is TGCAGTGCTAGAGGGCCTACGGGGTCGTTCACTGAAGCTTTCTTT.

There are a few counts of this clonotype. The chain employs TRBV2 and TRBJ1-3; no definite D call. V lost 3 bases and J 0 bases, leaving 6 bases between the germline ends. Germline-derived CDR1 and CDR2 are SNHLY and FYNNEI. The CDR3 is 14 amino acids. CDR3 loop: CASSEGSSGNTIYF. As DNA, the CDR3 is TGTGCCAGCAGTGAGGGGAGCTCTGGAAACACCATATATTTT.

This clonotype was seen a few times. V gene TRBV2 combines with J gene TRBJ2-3, with 8 bases aligning to TRBD2. From germline, CDR1 is SNHLY and CDR2 FYNNEI. The CDR3 loop spans 14 amino acids. Unmatched junction bases numbered 2, after V lost 4 bases and J lost 2 bases. The CDR3 spells CASSVAGSTDTQYF. The CDR3 DNA sequence: TGTGCCAGCAGTGTAGCGGGGTCCACAGATACGCAGTATTTT.

In this sample, this clonotype turned up a few times. The rearrangement uses TRBV4-1 and TRBJ2-7; 12 bases agree with TRBD2. The germline gives CDR1 MGHRA, CDR2 YSYEKL. The ends lost 4 bases at V and 0 bases at J; junction bases unmatched: 10. This CDR3 contains 18 residues. CDR3 DNA sequence: TGCGCCAGCAGCCCATTCCCCTCGACTAGCGGGAGCTCCTACGAGCAGTACTTC. This codes for CASSPFPSTSGSSYEQYF.

The V gene is TRBV27, the J gene TRBJ1-1; 8 positions agree with TRBD1. CDR1 MNHEY and CDR2 SMNVEV come from the germline V gene (reference sequence). The V gene end was trimmed by 0 bases and the J gene end by 5 bases; junction bases not matched to a gene: 5. This CDR3 is 15 amino acids long. CDR3 region: CASSLSQGARTEAFF. CDR3 nucleotides: TGTGCCAGCAGTTTATCGCAGGGGGCAAGGACTGAAGCTTTCTTT.

The chain joins TRBV11-2 to TRBJ1-1, with D hard to call. Germline CDR1 and CDR2: SGHAT and FQNNGV. V gave up 5 bases and J gave up 4 bases, with 17 bases separating them. The CDR3 runs 15 residues. The CDR3 is CASSLMTPMSTEAFF. The CDR3 coding sequence is TGTGCCAGCAGCCTAATGACTCCAATGTCCACTGAAGCTTTCTTT.

This clonotype was detected only a few times. V is TRBV19 and J is TRBJ2-5, with 8 bases identical to TRBD1. Germline trimming cut 5 bases from V and 2 bases from J; bases unmatched to any gene: 10. CDR1 LNHDA and CDR2 SQIVND come from the germline V gene (reference sequence). CDR3 size: 16 residues. CDR3 DNA sequence: TGTGCCAGTAGTTCCGCTCGGACAGGGCGACAAGAGACCCAGTACTTC. It specifies CASSSARTGRQETQYF.

This clonotype occurred many times. The chain combines TRBV5-1 with TRBJ1-1, with D perhaps TRBD1 (6 bases). This CDR3 spans 14 amino acids. Germline values: CDR1 SGHRS, CDR2 YFSETQ. Trimming left V 0 bases short and J 3 bases short, with 9 bases between. The CDR3 DNA reads TGCGCCAGCAGCTTGGGGCCAGGGGACACTGAAGCTTTCTTT. Amino acids: CASSLGPGDTEAFF.

The gene calls are TRBV6-4 and TRBJ2-1, with D maybe TRBD1 (6 bases). V lost 2 bases and J 10 bases, leaving 12 bases between the germline ends. The CDR3 length is 13 residues. In germline, CDR1 is MRHNA, CDR2 SNTAGT. This chain's CDR3 is CASSDRRDREQFF. DNA for the CDR3: TGTGCCAGCAGTGACAGGAGAGACAGGGAGCAGTTCTTC.

The table lists this clonotype with a few counts. In DNA, the CDR3 is TGTGCCAGCGGCGGGGGACTCGGGGCCAACGTCCTGACTTTC. Amino acid sequence: CASGGGLGANVLTF. The V gene is TRBV18, the J gene TRBJ2-6; 7 bases map to TRBD2. Germline lookup yields CDR1 KGHSH and CDR2 LQKENI. The CDR3 spans 14 residues. V gave up 8 bases and J gave up 4 bases; unmatched junction bases: 5.

This sequence joins TRBV11-2 and TRBJ2-1, with 10 bases matching TRBD2. After removal of 10 bases from V and 4 bases from J, the junction contained 7 bases not matched to a gene. Looked up from germline, CDR1 is SGHAT and CDR2 is FQNNGV. The CDR3 extends over 14 amino acids. The CDR3 sequence: CATTGTSAYNEQFF. DNA of the CDR3: TGTGCCACCACTGGGACTAGCGCTTACAATGAGCAGTTCTTC.

This clonotype was observed a few times. The chain links TRBV12-3 or TRBV12-4 to TRBJ1-1, with D perhaps TRBD1 (5 bases). The CDR3 length is 13 residues. Trimming removed 2 bases from V and 4 bases from J, with 8 bases in between. CDR3 DNA sequence: TGTGCCAGCAGTTTACAGGGAACCACTGAAGCTTTCTTT. Protein sequence: CASSLQGTTEAFF.

The V and J genes are TRBV5-4 and TRBJ1-1; TRBD1 agrees at 8 bases. CDR3 length: 13 amino acids. CDR1 and CDR2 from the germline V gene are SGHNT and YYREEE (reference sequence). V was clipped by 0 bases and J by 7 bases; unmatched bases: 2. CDR3 sequence: CASSLGGTGEAFF. In DNA, the CDR3 is TGTGCCAGCAGCTTGGGGGGGACAGGTGAAGCTTTCTTT. The variable domain in full, completed from reference TRBV5-4 and TRBJ1-1, reads ETGVTQSPTHLIKTRGQQVTLRCSSQSGHNTVSWYQQALGQGPQFIFQYYREEENGRGNFPPRFSGLQFPNYSSELNVNALELDDSALYLCASSLGGTGEAFFGQGTRLTVV.

The J gene is TRBJ1-1, the V gene TRBV28; no clear D gene. The CDR3 totals 15 residues. CDR1 and CDR2 (germline): MDHEN, SYDVKM. Trimming stripped 7 bases from V and 4 bases from J, with 19 bases between. CDR3 coding DNA: TGTGCCAGCATTGGAAGGGAAAGGGCCGTCACTGAAGCTTTCTTT. Amino acids: CASIGRERAVTEAFF.

The rearrangement links TRBV7-2 to TRBJ1-4; D unclear. This CDR3 region has 18 residues. V gave up 0 bases and J gave up 8 bases, with 22 bases separating them. Per the germline V gene, CDR1 is SGHTA and CDR2 is FQGNSA. CDR3 sequence: CASSLALLSGIGGEKLFF. The CDR3 DNA reads TGTGCCAGCAGCTTAGCGTTACTCTCCGGGATAGGCGGCGAAAAACTGTTTTTT.

The V call is TRBV11-2, the J call TRBJ2-7; possibly TRBD1 for D (6 bases). The CDR3 length is 14 residues. V was clipped by 6 bases and J by 4 bases, with 16 bases between them. CDR1 and CDR2 from the germline V gene are SGHAT and FQNNGV. CDR3: CASSPDSPPYEQYF. The CDR3 DNA reads as TGTGCCAGCAGTCCGGACAGTCCCCCTTACGAGCAGTACTTC.

This clonotype was seen a few times. The V and J genes are TRBV20-1 and TRBJ2-7; no clear D. The CDR3 covers 12 residues. V shed 0 bases and J shed 5 bases, with 8 bases lying between them. Germline loops: CDR1 DFQATT, CDR2 SNEGSKA (reference sequence). This CDR3 reads CSAREGFDEQYF. The CDR3 DNA reads TGCAGTGCTAGAGAAGGGTTTGACGAGCAGTACTTC.

This chain connects TRBV20-1 to TRBJ2-5, with 14 bases that match TRBD2. The CDR3 is made up of 15 amino acids. Germline V gene data show CDR1 as DFQATT and CDR2 as SNEGSKA (reference sequence). The J segment lost 2 bases and the V segment lost 5 bases, leaving 4 bases of the junction unmatched. The CDR3: CSAGRLAGGQETQYF. DNA of the CDR3: TGCAGTGCTGGGAGACTAGCGGGAGGGCAAGAGACCCAGTACTTC.

The V and J genes are TRBV12-3 or TRBV12-4 and TRBJ2-1; D unclear. The CDR3 is 14 residues long. With 4 bases removed from V and 4 bases from J, the gap between germline ends came to 11 bases. CDR3 amino acids: CASSSRVQYNEQFF. CDR3 bases: TGTGCCAGCAGTTCCCGGGTGCAATACAATGAGCAGTTCTTC.

Many counts were recorded for this clonotype. The V call is TRBV5-6, the J call TRBJ1-1; D is possibly TRBD1 (6 bases). The CDR3 has 13 residues. The germline V gene has CDR1 SGHDT and CDR2 YYEEEE. V lost 5 bases and J 4 bases, leaving 12 bases between the germline ends. CDR3 nucleotides: TGTGCCAGCAGTTTAGGGGGAGGCACTGAAGCTTTCTTT. Amino acids: CASSLGGGTEAFF.